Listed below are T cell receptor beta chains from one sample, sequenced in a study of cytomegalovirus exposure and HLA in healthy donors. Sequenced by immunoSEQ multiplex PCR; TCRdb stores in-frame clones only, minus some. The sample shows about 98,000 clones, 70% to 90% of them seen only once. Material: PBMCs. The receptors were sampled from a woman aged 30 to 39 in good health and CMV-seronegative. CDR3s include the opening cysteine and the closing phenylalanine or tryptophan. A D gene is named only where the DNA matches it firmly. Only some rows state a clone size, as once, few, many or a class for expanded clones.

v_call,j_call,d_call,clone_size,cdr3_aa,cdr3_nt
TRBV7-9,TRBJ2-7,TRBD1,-,CASSPPRNRGYEQYF,TGTGCCAGCAGCCCCCCTCGAAACAGGGGCTACGAGCAGTACTTC
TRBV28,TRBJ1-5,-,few,CASSLYRRVGQPQHF,TGTGCCAGCAGTTTATACCGCAGGGTCGGGCAGCCCCAGCATTTT
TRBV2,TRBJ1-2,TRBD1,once,CASGTGGFYGYTF,TGTGCCAGCGGGACAGGGGGCTTTTATGGCTACACCTTC
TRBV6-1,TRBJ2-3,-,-,CASSEAPRKPTDTQYF,TGTGCCAGCAGTGAAGCCCCGAGAAAGCCGACAGATACGCAGTATTTT
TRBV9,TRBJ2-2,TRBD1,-,CASSQGVNTGELFF,TGTGCCAGCAGTCAGGGGGTGAACACCGGGGAGCTGTTTTTT
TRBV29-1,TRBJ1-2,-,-,CSVEPGHLF,TGCAGCGTTGAACCCGGACATCTCTTC
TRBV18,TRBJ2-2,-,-,CASSSLTASNTGELFF,TGTGCCAGCTCATCCTTGACAGCATCGAACACCGGGGAGCTGTTTTTT
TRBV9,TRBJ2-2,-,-,CASSVLGYGELFF,TGTGCCAGCAGCGTACTAGGTTATGGGGAGCTGTTTTTT
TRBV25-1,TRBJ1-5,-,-,CASSEGGPGPQHF,TGTGCCAGCAGTGAAGGCGGTCCGGGGCCCCAGCATTTT
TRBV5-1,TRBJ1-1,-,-,CASSLDPLRAGNTEAFF,TGCGCCAGCAGCTTGGACCCTTTAAGGGCGGGGAACACTGAAGCTTTCTTT
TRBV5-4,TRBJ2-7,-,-,CASSLTSLEQYF,TGTGCCAGCAGCTTGACTAGCCTCGAGCAGTACTTC
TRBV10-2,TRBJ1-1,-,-,CASMRAMNTEAFF,TGCGCCAGCATGAGGGCTATGAACACTGAAGCTTTCTTT
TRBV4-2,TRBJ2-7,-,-,CASSQDLGALYEQYF,TGTGCCAGCAGCCAAGATCTAGGGGCCCTCTACGAGCAGTACTTC
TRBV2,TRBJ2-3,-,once,CASSLIAGTTDTQYF,TGTGCCAGCAGTCTGATTGCGGGCACCACAGATACGCAGTATTTT
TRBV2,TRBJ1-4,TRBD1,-,CASRARDRATNEKLFF,TGTGCCAGCAGGGCCCGGGACAGAGCAACTAATGAAAAACTGTTTTTT
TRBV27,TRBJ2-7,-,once,CASSFGGATYEQYF,TGTGCCAGCAGTTTTGGCGGGGCAACCTACGAGCAGTACTTC
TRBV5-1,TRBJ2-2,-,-,CASSLAVAATGELFF,TGCGCCAGCAGCTTGGCCGTAGCGGCCACCGGGGAGCTGTTTTTT
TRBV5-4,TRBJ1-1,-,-,CASGGADKAFF,TGTGCCAGCGGCGGGGCGGACAAAGCTTTCTTT
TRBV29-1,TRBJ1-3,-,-,CSVGKRDTIYF,TGCAGCGTTGGGAAGCGGGACACCATATATTTT
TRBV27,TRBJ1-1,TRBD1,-,CASSLDRGIMNTEAFF,TGTGCCAGCAGTTTAGACAGGGGGATTATGAACACTGAAGCTTTCTTT
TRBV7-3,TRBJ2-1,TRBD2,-,CASSLMVAGIYNEQFF,TGTGCCAGCAGCTTAATGGTAGCGGGTATTTACAATGAGCAGTTCTTC
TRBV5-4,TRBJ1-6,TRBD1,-,CASSSGDREGTPLHF,TGTGCCAGCAGTTCAGGGGACAGGGAAGGAACACCCCTCCACTTT
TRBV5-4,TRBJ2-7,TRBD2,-,CASSLDSFVAGGPGEQYF,TGTGCCAGCAGCTTAGATAGCTTCGTAGCGGGAGGCCCCGGGGAGCAGTACTTC
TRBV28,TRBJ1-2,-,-,CASNLIRGLNYGYTF,TGTGCCAGCAACCTAATCCGGGGACTTAACTATGGCTACACCTTC
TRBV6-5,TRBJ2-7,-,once,CASLGVGEQYF,TGTGCCAGTCTAGGGGTCGGCGAGCAGTACTTC
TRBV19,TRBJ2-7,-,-,CASSISALGYEQYF,TGTGCCAGTAGTATCTCAGCGTTGGGCTACGAGCAGTACTTC
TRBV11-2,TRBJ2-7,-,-,CASSSSFRGYEQYF,TGTGCCAGCAGCTCATCCTTTAGGGGATACGAGCAGTACTTC
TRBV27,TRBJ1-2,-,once,CASSFAGAYGYTF,TGTGCCAGCAGTTTTGCTGGGGCCTATGGCTACACCTTC
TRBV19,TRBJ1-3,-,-,CATQNPRDSSSGNTIYF,TGTGCCACCCAGAACCCCCGGGACTCAAGCTCTGGAAACACCATATATTTT
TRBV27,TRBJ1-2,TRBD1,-,CASSLYSRGPTYGYTF,TGTGCCAGCAGTTTATATTCCAGGGGGCCTACTTATGGCTACACCTTC
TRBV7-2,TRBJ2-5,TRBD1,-,CASSFDDRGRETQYF,TGTGCCAGCAGCTTTGATGACAGGGGGAGAGAGACCCAGTACTTC
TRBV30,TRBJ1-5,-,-,CAWTRRGRTFQGNQPQHF,TGTGCCTGGACCCGACGGGGTCGGACCTTCCAGGGCAATCAGCCCCAGCATTTT
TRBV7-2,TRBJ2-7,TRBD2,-,CASSLEGGTSREQYF,TGTGCCAGCAGCTTAGAAGGCGGGACTAGCCGGGAGCAGTACTTC
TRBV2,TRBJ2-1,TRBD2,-,CASSDGGSTYNEQFF,TGTGCCAGCAGTGATGGCGGGAGTACCTACAATGAGCAGTTCTTC
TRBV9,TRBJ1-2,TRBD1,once,CASSVWGRGNYGYTF,TGTGCCAGCAGCGTCTGGGGCAGGGGGAACTATGGCTACACCTTC
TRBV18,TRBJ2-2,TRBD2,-,CASSSTSGSTAGELFF,TGTGCCAGCTCATCGACTAGCGGGAGCACGGCCGGGGAGCTGTTTTTT
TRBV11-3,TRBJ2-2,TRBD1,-,CASSQLTGGVGELFF,TGTGCCAGCAGCCAACTGACAGGGGGAGTCGGGGAGCTGTTTTTT
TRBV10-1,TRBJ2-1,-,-,CASSEVGGFGVGCPYNEQFF,TGCGCCAGCAGTGAGGTGGGGGGTTTCGGGGTCGGCTGTCCCTACAATGAGCAGTTCTTC
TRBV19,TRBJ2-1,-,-,CASSIPYRSDSLWDNEQFF,TGTGCCAGTAGTATTCCGTACCGCTCGGACTCCTTGTGGGACAATGAGCAGTTCTTC
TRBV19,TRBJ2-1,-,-,CASSSGLNNNHNEQFF,TGTGCCAGTAGTTCAGGATTGAACAACAACCACAATGAGCAGTTCTTC